This T cell receptor (beta chain) was found in a study of blood T cell repertoires in COVID-19. Methods used by the authors: For nucleated cells, counts were estimated from reference gene primer amplification. TCRdb keeps only in-frame clones here, not all; method: immunoSEQ multiplex PCR. V and J calls and clone size are as listed in that table; D and trimming were resolved from the DNA. The table lists more than 300,000 clones, around 87% of them singletons, with about 10% in the top ten. The CDR3 sequence is 16 residues long. CDR1 KGHSH and CDR2 LQKENI come from the germline V gene. V was trimmed by 0 bases and J by 4 bases, leaving 13 bases between them. During active infection, Seattle patients enrolled and were then monitored through disease.

The rearrangement joins TRBV18 to TRBJ2-1; weak D call: TRBD1 (6 bases). The material sequenced was peripheral blood. The receptor's source is a woman between 25 and 40 years old with COVID-19, enrolled during active disease. Here the CDR3 reads CASSPPGAQVYNEQFF. The CDR3 DNA reads TGTGCCAGCTCACCACCGGGGGCCCAAGTGTACAATGAGCAGTTCTTC.